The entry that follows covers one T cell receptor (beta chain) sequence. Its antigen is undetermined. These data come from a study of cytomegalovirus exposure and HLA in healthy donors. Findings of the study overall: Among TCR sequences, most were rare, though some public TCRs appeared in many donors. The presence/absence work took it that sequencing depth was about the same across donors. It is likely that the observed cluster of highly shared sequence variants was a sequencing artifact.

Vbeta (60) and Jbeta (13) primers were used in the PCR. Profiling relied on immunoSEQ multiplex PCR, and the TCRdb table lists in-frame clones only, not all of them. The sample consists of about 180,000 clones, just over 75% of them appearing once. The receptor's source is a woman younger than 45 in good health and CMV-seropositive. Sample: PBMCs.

The CDR3 nucleotides are TGCGCCACTATGTCAGGGACTAACTACAATGAGCAGTTCTTC. Translating gives CATMSGTNYNEQFF. V is TRBV5-1 and J is TRBJ2-1, with TRBD2 identical over 7 bases. From germline, CDR1 is SGHRS and CDR2 YFSETQ. This CDR3 comprises 14 residues. V lost 9 bases, J lost 3 bases, and 9 bases stayed unmatched.